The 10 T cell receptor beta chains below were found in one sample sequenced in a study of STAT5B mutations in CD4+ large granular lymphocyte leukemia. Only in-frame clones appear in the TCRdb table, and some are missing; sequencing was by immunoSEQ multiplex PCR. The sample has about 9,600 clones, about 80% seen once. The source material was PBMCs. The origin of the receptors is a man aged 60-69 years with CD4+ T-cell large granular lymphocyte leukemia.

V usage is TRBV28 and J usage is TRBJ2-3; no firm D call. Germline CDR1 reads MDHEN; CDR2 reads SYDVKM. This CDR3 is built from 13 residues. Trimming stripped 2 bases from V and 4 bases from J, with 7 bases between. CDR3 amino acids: CASSLGGADTQYF. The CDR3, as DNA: TGTGCCAGCAGTTTAGGTGGCGCAGATACGCAGTATTTT.

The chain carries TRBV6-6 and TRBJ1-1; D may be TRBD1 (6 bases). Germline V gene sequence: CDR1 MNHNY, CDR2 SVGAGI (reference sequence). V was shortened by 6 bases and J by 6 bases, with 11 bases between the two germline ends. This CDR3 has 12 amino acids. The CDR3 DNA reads TGTGCCAGCAGCCGGGACAATCCTGAAGCTTTCTTT. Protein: CASSRDNPEAFF.

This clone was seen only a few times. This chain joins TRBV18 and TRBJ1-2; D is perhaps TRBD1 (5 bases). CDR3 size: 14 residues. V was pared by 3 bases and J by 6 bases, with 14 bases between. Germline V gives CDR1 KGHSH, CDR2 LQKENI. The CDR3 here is CASSPTQGVDGYTF. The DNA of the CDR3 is TGTGCCAGCTCACCGACCCAAGGGGTAGATGGCTACACCTTC.

The CDR3 is CASSLPISDGRYF. CDR3 nucleotide sequence: TGTGCCAGCAGTCTCCCGATATCCGACGGTCGGTATTTT. The J gene is TRBJ2-3, the V gene TRBV28; D gene ambiguous. Trimming took 5 bases from V and 14 from J, leaving 20 bases between them. Germline loops: CDR1 MDHEN, CDR2 SYDVKM. The CDR3 spans 13 residues.

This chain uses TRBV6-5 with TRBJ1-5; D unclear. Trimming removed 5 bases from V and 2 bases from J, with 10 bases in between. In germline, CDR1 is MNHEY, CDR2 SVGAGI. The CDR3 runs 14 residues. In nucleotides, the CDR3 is TGTGCCAGCAGTCGTTCTGGGGGCAATCAGCCCCAGCATTTT. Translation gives CASSRSGGNQPQHF.

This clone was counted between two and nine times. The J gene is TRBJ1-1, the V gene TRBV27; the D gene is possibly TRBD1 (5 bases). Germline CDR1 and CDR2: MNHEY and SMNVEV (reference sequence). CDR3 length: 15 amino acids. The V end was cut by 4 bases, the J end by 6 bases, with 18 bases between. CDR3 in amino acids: CASSSGEAGRPEAFF. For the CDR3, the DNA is TGTGCCAGCAGTTCTGGGGAGGCAGGGAGACCTGAAGCTTTCTTT.

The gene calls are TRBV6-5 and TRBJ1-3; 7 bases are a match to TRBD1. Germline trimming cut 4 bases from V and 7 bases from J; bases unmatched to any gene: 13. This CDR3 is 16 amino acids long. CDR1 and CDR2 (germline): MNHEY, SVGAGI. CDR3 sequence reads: CASSSLFSGGKNTIYF. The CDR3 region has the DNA TGTGCCAGCAGTTCACTTTTTTCAGGGGGGAAGAACACCATATATTTT.

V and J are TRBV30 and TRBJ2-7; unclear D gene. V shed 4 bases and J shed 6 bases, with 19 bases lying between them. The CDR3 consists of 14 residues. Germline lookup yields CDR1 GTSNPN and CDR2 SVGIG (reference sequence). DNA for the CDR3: TGTGCCTGGAAATTCGGCAGGCTTTTGGGCGAGCAGTACTTC. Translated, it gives CAWKFGRLLGEQYF.

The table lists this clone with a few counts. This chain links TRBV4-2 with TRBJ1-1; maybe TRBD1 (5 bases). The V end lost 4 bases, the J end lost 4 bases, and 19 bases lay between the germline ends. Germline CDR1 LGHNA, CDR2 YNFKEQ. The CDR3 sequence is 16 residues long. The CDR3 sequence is CASSRQSQGEGTEAFF. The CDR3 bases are TGTGCCAGCAGCCGTCAGAGCCAGGGAGAGGGCACTGAAGCTTTCTTT.

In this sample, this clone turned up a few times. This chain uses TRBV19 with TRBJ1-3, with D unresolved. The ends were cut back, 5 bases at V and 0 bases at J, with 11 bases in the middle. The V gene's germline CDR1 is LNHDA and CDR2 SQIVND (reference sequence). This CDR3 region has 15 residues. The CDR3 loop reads CASSGPPASGNTIYF. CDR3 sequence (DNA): TGTGCCAGTAGTGGACCGCCGGCCTCTGGAAACACCATATATTTT.